These 10 T cell receptor beta chains originate from one sample sequenced in a study of cytomegalovirus exposure and HLA in healthy donors. Primers for the PCR totalled 60 Vbeta and 13 Jbeta. The repertoire was sequenced with immunoSEQ multiplex PCR; TCRdb's copy has only in-frame clones and lacks some. The sample shows more than 70,000 clones, less than 85% of them seen only once. What was sequenced was PBMCs. The receptors derive from a man younger than 45 in good health and CMV-seropositive.

This clone has a handful of counts. Relative to the germline gene, one junction end is altered; a read error may explain this. The chain's CDR3 is CASSQDRGSGELFF. The CDR3, as DNA: TGTGCTAGCAGTCAAGACAGGGGTTCCGGGGAGCTGTTTTTT. The chain recombines TRBV7-7 with TRBJ2-2; 8 bases agree with TRBD1. In germline, CDR1 is SSHAT, CDR2 FNYEAQ (reference sequence). CDR3 length equals 14 residues.

The chain uses TRBV10-3 and TRBJ2-7, with D tentatively TRBD2 (5 bases). CDR1 is ENHRY and CDR2 is SYGVKD in the germline V gene. The length of the CDR3 is 11 residues. The V gene lost 8 bases and the J gene lost 5 bases, with 10 bases spanning the gap. This CDR3 is CAIARGNEQYF. CDR3 nucleotides: TGTGCCATCGCACGAGGGAACGAGCAGTACTTC.

In regard to this clone: Since no conserved phenylalanine or tryptophan closes the CDR3, a read error is the likely cause. The rearrangement joins TRBV10-3 to TRBJ1-1, with TRBD1 matching 7 bases. Losses at the gene ends were 6 bases for V and 4 bases for J; bases not matched to a gene: 5. Germline V gene lookup returns CDR1 ENHRY and CDR2 SYGVKD. The CDR3 totals 13 residues. The CDR3 coding sequence is TGTGCCATCAGAATGACAGGGAGCACTGAAGCTTTCCTT. Residues: CAIRMTGSTEAFL.

The chain employs TRBV7-8 and TRBJ2-1; 14 nucleotides agree with TRBD2. V shed 5 bases and J 0 bases; nucleotides not matched to a gene: 12. Germline V lookup: CDR1 SGHVS, CDR2 FQNEAQ. The CDR3 consists of 20 residues. CDR3 protein: CASSGKTSGRDLSSYNEQFF. DNA for the CDR3: TGTGCCAGCAGCGGGAAGACTAGCGGGAGGGATCTAAGCTCCTACAATGAGCAGTTCTTC.

This chain joins TRBV30 and TRBJ1-2; D not resolved. Germline V gene lookup returns CDR1 GTSNPN and CDR2 SVGIG (reference sequence). The CDR3 contains 11 residues. The CDR3 is CAADVQLGYTF. The CDR3 nucleotides are TGTGCAGCGGACGTGCAACTAGGCTACACCTTC.

The chain carries TRBV25-1 and TRBJ2-1, with 10 bases lining up with TRBD2. CDR3 length equals 16 residues. Germline CDR1 MGHDK, CDR2 SYGVNS. Unmatched junction bases numbered 11, after V lost 3 bases and J lost 9 bases. In DNA, the CDR3 is TGTGCCAGCAGTGACCCCACTAGCGGGATCAGGGGTGAGCAGTTCTTC. Translation gives CASSDPTSGIRGEQFF.

This clone has only one observation. The chain employs TRBV5-6 and TRBJ2-5, with D possibly matching TRBD2 (6 bases). Trimming stripped 4 bases from V and 5 bases from J, with 18 bases between. Germline CDR1 is SGHDT and CDR2 is YYEEEE. This CDR3 comprises 15 residues. The CDR3 sequence: CASSVSGTQRETQYF. In nucleotides, the CDR3 is TGTGCCAGCAGCGTTTCCGGGACTCAGAGGGAGACCCAGTACTTC.

The table lists this clone with a few counts. V is TRBV7-8 and J is TRBJ1-5, with TRBD1 matching 7 bases. The trim removed 5 bases at V and 9 bases at J, leaving 10 bases unmatched. This CDR3 is built from 14 residues. In germline, CDR1 is SGHVS, CDR2 FQNEAQ. Written as DNA, the CDR3 is TGTGCCAGCAGCCCAAGGGACAGAGCCGGGCCCCAGCATTTT. Its protein is CASSPRDRAGPQHF.

Concerning this clone: Within the sample, other DNA sequences also encode this same CDR3. CDR3 sequence reads: CASSPQGVNTEAFF. For the CDR3, the DNA is TGTGCCAGCTCACCACAGGGGGTGAACACTGAAGCTTTCTTT. The chain has TRBV18 and TRBJ1-1; D possibly corresponds to TRBD1 (6 bases). This CDR3 has 14 residues. Germline V gives CDR1 KGHSH, CDR2 LQKENI. V was trimmed by 1 base and J by 0 bases, leaving 6 bases between them.

V usage is TRBV19 and J usage is TRBJ2-1; TRBD2 aligns across 11 bases. J lost 7 bases, V lost 5 bases, and 4 bases had no gene match. Germline V gene data show CDR1 as LNHDA and CDR2 as SQIVND (reference sequence). CDR3 length: 14 residues. CDR3 bases: TGTGCCAGTAGTTTCACTAGCGGGAGTAATGAGCAGTTCTTC. Translation gives CASSFTSGSNEQFF.